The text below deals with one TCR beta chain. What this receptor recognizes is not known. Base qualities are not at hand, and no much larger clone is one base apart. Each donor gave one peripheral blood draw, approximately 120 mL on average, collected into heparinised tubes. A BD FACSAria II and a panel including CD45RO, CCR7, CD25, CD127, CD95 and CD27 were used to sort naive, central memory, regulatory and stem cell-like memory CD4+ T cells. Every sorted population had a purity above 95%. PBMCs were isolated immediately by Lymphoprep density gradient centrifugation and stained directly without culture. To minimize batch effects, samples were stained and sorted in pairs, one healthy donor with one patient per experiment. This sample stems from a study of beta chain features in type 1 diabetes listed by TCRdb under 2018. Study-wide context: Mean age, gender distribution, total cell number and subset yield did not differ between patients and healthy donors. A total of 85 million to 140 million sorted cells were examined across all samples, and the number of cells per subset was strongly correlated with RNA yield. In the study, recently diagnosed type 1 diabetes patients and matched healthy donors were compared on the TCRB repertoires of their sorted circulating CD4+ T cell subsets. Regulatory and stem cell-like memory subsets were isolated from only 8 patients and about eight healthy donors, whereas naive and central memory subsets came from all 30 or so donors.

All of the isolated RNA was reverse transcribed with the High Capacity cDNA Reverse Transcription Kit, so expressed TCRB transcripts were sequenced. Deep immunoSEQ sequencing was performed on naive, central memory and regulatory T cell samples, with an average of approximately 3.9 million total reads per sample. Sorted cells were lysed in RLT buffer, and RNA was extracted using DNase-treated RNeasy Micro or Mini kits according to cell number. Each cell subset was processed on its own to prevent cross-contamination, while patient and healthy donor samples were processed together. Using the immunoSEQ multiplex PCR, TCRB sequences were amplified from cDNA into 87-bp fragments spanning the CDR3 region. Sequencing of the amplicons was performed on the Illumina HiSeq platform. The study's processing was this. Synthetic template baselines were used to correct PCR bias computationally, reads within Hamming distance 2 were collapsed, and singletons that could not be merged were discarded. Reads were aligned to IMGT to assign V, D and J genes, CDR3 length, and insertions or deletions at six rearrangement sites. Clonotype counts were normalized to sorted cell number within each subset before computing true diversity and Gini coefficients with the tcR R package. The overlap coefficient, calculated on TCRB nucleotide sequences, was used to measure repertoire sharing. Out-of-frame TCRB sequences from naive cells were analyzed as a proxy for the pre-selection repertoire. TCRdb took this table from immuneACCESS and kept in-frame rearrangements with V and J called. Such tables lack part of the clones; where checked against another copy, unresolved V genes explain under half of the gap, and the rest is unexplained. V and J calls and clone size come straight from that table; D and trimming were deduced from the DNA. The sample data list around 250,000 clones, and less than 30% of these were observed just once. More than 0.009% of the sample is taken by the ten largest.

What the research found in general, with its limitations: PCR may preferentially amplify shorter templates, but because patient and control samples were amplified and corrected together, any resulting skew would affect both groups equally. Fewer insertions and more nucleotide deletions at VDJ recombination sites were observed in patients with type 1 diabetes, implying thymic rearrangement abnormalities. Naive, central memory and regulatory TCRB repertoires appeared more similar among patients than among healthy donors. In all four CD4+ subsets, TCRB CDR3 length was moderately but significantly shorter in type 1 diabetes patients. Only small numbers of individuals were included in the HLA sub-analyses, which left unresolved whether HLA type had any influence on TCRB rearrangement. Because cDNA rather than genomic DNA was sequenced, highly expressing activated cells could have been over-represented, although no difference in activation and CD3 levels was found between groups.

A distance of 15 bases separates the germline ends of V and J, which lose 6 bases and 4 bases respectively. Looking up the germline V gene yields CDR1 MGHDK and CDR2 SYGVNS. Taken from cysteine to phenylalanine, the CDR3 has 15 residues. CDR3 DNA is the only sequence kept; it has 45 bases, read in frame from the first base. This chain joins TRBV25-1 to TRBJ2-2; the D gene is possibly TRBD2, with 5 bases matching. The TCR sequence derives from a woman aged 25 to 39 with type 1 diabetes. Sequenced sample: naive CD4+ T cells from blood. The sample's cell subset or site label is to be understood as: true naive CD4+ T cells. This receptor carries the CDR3 CASSALGLVTGELFF. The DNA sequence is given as TGTGCCAGCAGCGCTCTCGGACTGGTCACCGGGGAGCTGTTTTTT.